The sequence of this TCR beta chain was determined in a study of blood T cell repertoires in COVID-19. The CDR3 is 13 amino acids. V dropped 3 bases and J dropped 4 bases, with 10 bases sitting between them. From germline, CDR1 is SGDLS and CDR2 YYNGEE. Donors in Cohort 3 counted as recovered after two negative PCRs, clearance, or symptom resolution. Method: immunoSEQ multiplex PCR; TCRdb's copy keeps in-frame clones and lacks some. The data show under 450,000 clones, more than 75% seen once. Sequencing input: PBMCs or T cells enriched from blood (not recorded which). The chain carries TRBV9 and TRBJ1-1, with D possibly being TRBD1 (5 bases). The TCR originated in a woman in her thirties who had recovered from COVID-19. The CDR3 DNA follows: TGTGCCAGCAGCGCCGGGGGGAGCACTGAAGCTTTCTTT. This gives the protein CASSAGGSTEAFF.